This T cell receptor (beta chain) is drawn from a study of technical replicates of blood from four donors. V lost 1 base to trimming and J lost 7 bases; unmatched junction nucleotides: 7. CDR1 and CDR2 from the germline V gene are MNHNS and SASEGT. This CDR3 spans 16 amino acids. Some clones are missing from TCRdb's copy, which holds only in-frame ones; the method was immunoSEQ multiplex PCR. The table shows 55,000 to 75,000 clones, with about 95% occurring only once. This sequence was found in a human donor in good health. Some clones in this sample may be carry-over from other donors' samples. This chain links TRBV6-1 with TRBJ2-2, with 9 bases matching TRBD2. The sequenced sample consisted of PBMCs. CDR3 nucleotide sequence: TGTGCCAGCAGTGAAGGGGCGGGGGGGTTCGGCGGGGAGCTGTTTTTT. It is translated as CASSEGAGGFGGELFF.